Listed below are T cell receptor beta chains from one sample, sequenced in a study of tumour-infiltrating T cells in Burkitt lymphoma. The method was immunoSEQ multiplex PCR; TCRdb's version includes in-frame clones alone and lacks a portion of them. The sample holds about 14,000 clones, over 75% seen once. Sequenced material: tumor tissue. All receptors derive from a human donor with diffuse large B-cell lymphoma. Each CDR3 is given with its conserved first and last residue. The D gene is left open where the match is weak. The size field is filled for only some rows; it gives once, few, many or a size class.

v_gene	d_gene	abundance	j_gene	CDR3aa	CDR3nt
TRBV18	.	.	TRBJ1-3	CASSPPGSPYSGNTIYF	TGTGCCAGCTCACCACCGGGCAGTCCGTACTCTGGAAACACCATATATTTT
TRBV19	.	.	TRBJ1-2	CASSIGGGSYGYTF	TGTGCCAGTAGTATAGGAGGAGGGAGCTATGGCTACACCTTC
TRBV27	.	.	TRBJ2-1	CASSLNGIYEQFF	TGTGCCAGCAGTTTAAACGGAATCTATGAGCAGTTCTTC
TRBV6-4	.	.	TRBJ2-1	CASSDLYRNEQFF	TGTGCCAGCAGTGACTTGTACCGTAATGAGCAGTTCTTC
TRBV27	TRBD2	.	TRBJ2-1	CASKLAGDYNEQFF	TGTGCCAGCAAACTAGCGGGAGACTACAATGAGCAGTTCTTC
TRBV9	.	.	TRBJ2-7	CASSPESIHEQYF	TGTGCCAGCAGCCCAGAGAGTATCCACGAGCAGTACTTC
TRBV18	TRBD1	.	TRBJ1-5	CASSRDSSNQPQHF	TGTGCCAGCTCTAGGGACAGCAGCAATCAGCCCCAGCATTTT
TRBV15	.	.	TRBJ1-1	CATSVRGSAEAFF	TGTGCCACCAGCGTGAGGGGTTCGGCCGAAGCTTTCTTT
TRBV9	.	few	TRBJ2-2	CASSLDGNTGELFF	TGTGCCAGCAGCCTAGACGGGAACACCGGGGAGCTGTTTTTT
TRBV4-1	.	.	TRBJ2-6	CASSQPGASSGANVLTF	TGCGCCAGCAGCCAGCCCGGAGCGAGCTCTGGGGCCAACGTCCTGACTTTC
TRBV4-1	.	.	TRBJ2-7	CASSQDRDRPYEQYF	TGCGCCAGCAGCCAAGATCGTGACAGGCCCTACGAGCAGTACTTC
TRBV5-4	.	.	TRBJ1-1	CASSLPRGMNTEAFF	TGTGCCAGCAGCTTGCCGAGGGGCATGAACACTGAAGCTTTCTTT
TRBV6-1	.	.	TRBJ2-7	CASAFTYEQYF	TGTGCCAGCGCTTTTACCTACGAGCAGTACTTC
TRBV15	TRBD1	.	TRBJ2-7	CATSRDRGYEQYF	TGTGCCACCAGCAGGGACAGGGGCTACGAGCAGTACTTC
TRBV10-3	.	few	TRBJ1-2	CAINGDPAIVTYGYTF	TGTGCCATCAATGGAGATCCTGCGATCGTAACCTATGGCTACACCTTC
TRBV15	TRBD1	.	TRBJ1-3	CATSWTGVGNTIYF	TGTGCCACCAGCTGGACAGGGGTCGGAAACACCATATATTTT
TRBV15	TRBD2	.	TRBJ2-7	CATSTGLAGASWEQYF	TGTGCCACCAGCACCGGACTAGCGGGAGCCTCTTGGGAGCAGTACTTC
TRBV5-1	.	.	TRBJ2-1	CASSLVIGAEQFF	TGCGCCAGCAGCTTGGTTATTGGGGCTGAGCAGTTCTTC
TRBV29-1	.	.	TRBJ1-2	CSVVSTSYGYTF	TGCAGCGTTGTGAGTACCTCCTATGGCTACACCTTC
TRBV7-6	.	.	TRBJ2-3	CASSKYSTDTQYF	TGTGCCAGCAGCAAGTATAGCACAGATACGCAGTATTTT
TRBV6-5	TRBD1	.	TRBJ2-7	CASSTDRGHEQYF	TGTGCCAGCAGTACGGACAGGGGCCACGAGCAGTACTTC
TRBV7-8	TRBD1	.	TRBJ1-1	CASSLDRGHNTEAFF	TGTGCCAGCAGCTTAGACAGGGGACATAACACTGAAGCTTTCTTT
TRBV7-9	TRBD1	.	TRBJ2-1	CASSPGQGKIYNEQFF	TGTGCCAGCAGCCCCGGACAGGGAAAGATCTACAATGAGCAGTTCTTC
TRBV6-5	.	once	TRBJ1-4	CATGGEKLFF	TGTGCCACTGGGGGGGAAAAACTGTTTTTT
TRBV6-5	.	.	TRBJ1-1	CASSWDGNTEAFF	TGTGCCAGCAGTTGGGACGGGAACACTGAAGCTTTCTTT
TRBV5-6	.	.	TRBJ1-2	CASSFRQAGGYTF	TGTGCCAGCAGCTTTAGACAGGCGGGTGGCTACACCTTC
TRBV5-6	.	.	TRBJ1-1	CASSRILLGGPNTEAFF	TGTGCCAGCAGCCGTATTCTCCTAGGAGGACCGAACACTGAAGCTTTCTTT
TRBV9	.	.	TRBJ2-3	CASSVAPLTDTQYF	TGTGCCAGCAGCGTAGCCCCGTTGACAGATACGCAGTATTTT
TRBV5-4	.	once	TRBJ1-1	CASSPNGGYTEAFF	TGTGCCAGCAGCCCCAATGGTGGGTACACTGAAGCTTTCTTT
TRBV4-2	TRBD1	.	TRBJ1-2	CASSQGTGGGYTF	TGTGCCAGCAGCCAGGGGACAGGGGGCGGCTACACCTTC
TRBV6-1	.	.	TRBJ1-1	CASSERGGANTEAFF	TGTGCCAGCAGTGAAAGGGGTGGGGCTAACACTGAAGCTTTCTTT
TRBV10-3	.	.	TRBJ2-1	CAISESTSYNEQFF	TGTGCCATCAGTGAGTCAACCAGCTACAATGAGCAGTTCTTC
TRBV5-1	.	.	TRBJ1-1	CASQDTNTEAFF	TGCGCCAGCCAGGACACGAACACTGAAGCTTTCTTT
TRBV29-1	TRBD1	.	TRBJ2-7	CSVGTGGQYEQYF	TGCAGCGTAGGGACAGGGGGACAGTACGAGCAGTACTTC
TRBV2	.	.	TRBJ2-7	CASSPLQESYEQYF	TGTGCCAGCAGTCCCTTACAGGAATCCTACGAGCAGTACTTC
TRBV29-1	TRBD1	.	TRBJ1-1	CSVDRGSPTEAFF	TGCAGCGTTGACAGGGGGTCCCCCACTGAAGCTTTCTTT
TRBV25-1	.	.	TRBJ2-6	CASSERSGANVLTF	TGTGCCAGCAGTGAACGCTCTGGGGCCAACGTCCTGACTTTC
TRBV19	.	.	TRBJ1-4	CASSIEGLGEKLFF	TGTGCCAGTAGTATAGAAGGACTGGGGGAAAAACTGTTTTTT
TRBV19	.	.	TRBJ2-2	CASSIEQGLNTGELFF	TGTGCCAGTAGTATAGAGCAGGGCCTGAACACCGGGGAGCTGTTTTTT
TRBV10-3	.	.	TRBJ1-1	CAISESGAWTEAFF	TGTGCCATCAGTGAGTCAGGGGCATGGACTGAAGCTTTCTTT
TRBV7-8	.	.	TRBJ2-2	CASSLDETNTGELFF	TGTGCCAGCAGCTTAGACGAAACGAACACCGGGGAGCTGTTTTTT
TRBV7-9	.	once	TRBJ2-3	CASSLLGDTQYF	TGTGCCAGCAGCCTCTTGGGAGATACGCAGTATTTT